This T cell receptor beta chain is from a study of regulatory T cells in long-lasting Graves disease. This clonotype was counted at least ten times. Its target is not known. Study-level findings and limits: New patients shared fewer public clonotypes (approximately 970) than persistent patients did (2,741).

The CDR3 is 15 amino acids. The V gene lost 4 bases and the J gene lost 4 bases, with 19 bases spanning the gap. Germline CDR1 reads SQVTM; CDR2 reads ANQGSEA. Time point: newly diagnosed GD, antithyroid drugs for less than 3 months. PBMCs provided the RNA from which the TCR library was made. Libraries of TCR beta came from iRepertoire HTBI primers plus Arm-PCR of CDR3 regions. MiXCR, run by TCRdb on the multiplex PCR reads, gives a single entry per CDR3 protein. The sample lists roughly 520,000 distinct CDR3 sequences; 9.5% to 15% were seen once. This sample was also put to use in a study of T cells in Graves' hyperthyroidism and ophthalmopathy. As that study records: Ophthalmopathy was separated from stable hyperthyroidism by a 13 V-J model.

The sample consisted of peripheral blood mononuclear cells (PBMCs), taken at new diagnosis, from a patient treated with antithyroid drugs. This sequence was found in a woman under 40 with Graves disease. The chain is built from TRBV29-1 and TRBJ1-1; D gene unclear. CDR3 in DNA: TGCAGCGTTGGCACCATGTGGGGAGTGGGCACTGAAGCTTTCTTT. Translated: CSVGTMWGVGTEAFF.